Each of the 32 T cell receptor beta chains below was sequenced from the same sample in a study of shared clonotypes between healthy human individuals. Sequenced by immunoSEQ multiplex PCR; TCRdb stores in-frame clones only, minus some. The sample yields some 2.3 million clones, roughly 93% seen once. The sample was naive CD4+ T cells from PBMCs. Subset indicated: CD45RA+ positively selected. The receptors come from a man between 18 and 29 years old in good health. Some clones in this sample may be carry-over from other donors' samples.

The chain employs TRBV9 and TRBJ2-7; D might be TRBD2 (6 bases). The CDR3 length is 15 residues. Germline loops: CDR1 SGDLS, CDR2 YYNGEE. Between the trimmed V and J ends, which lost 4 bases and 2 bases, there was a span of 16 bases. CDR3 residues: CASSPRVAEAYEQYF. In DNA, the CDR3 is TGTGCCAGCAGCCCCCGGGTAGCGGAGGCCTACGAGCAGTACTTC.

V usage is TRBV4-2 and J usage is TRBJ1-1; tentatively, D is TRBD1 (5 bases). V was pared by 0 bases and J by 2 bases, with 13 bases between. CDR3 size: 16 residues. CDR1 is LGHNA, CDR2 YNFKEQ, per germline. CDR3 nucleotide sequence: TGTGCCAGCAGCCAAGATCCCCACAGGCCAAACACTGAAGCTTTCTTT. Translating gives CASSQDPHRPNTEAFF.

This chain uses TRBV14 with TRBJ1-2; the match to TRBD1 covers 10 bases. V lost 3 bases, J lost 0 bases, and 7 bases stayed unmatched. Looked up from germline, CDR1 is SGHDN and CDR2 is FVKESK. The CDR3 covers 17 residues. CDR3 in DNA: TGTGCCAGCAGCCACGGGACAGGGGCTGGGACTAACTATGGCTACACCTTC. Its protein product is CASSHGTGAGTNYGYTF.

On this clone: The same CDR3 can be traced to other DNA sequences in this sample. The J gene is TRBJ1-2, the V gene TRBV5-4; 7 positions match TRBD1. Germline V gives CDR1 SGHNT, CDR2 YYREEE (reference sequence). V lost 1 base to trimming and J lost 2 bases; unmatched junction nucleotides: 2. The CDR3 covers 14 residues. CDR3 sequence: CASSLPGQNYGYTF. The DNA of the CDR3 is TGTGCCAGCAGCTTGCCGGGACAGAACTATGGCTACACCTTC.

The J gene is TRBJ2-3, the V gene TRBV7-9; 15 bases are a match to TRBD2. Germline trimming cut 5 bases from V and 2 bases from J; bases unmatched to any gene: 8. The V gene's germline CDR1 is SEHNR and CDR2 FQNEAQ (reference sequence). CDR3 length: 18 residues. CDR3 sequence: CASSAPGLAGGFTDTQYF. CDR3 bases: TGTGCCAGCAGCGCACCGGGACTAGCGGGAGGTTTCACAGATACGCAGTATTTT.

The J gene is TRBJ2-2, the V gene TRBV25-1, with D possibly being TRBD1 (6 bases). The V and J ends lost 8 bases and 3 bases respectively, with 16 bases between them. The CDR3 extends over 15 amino acids. The germline gives CDR1 MGHDK, CDR2 SYGVNS. CDR3 sequence: CASQGSVGDTGELFF. Written as DNA, the CDR3 is TGTGCCAGCCAGGGGTCCGTTGGCGACACCGGGGAGCTGTTTTTT.

The gene calls are TRBV18 and TRBJ1-4; D perhaps matches TRBD1 (5 bases). Trimming removed 3 bases from V and 5 bases from J, with 16 bases in between. The germline gives CDR1 KGHSH, CDR2 LQKENI. This CDR3 spans 16 amino acids. CDR3 residues: CASSPKPGRLNEKLFF. CDR3 nucleotide sequence: TGTGCCAGCTCACCTAAACCGGGACGTCTAAATGAAAAACTGTTTTTT.

The chain combines TRBV28 with TRBJ2-7; 9 nucleotides agree with TRBD2. Trimming took 5 bases from V and 1 from J; bases not matched to a gene: 9. Germline V gene lookup returns CDR1 MDHEN and CDR2 SYDVKM. The CDR3 is made up of 16 amino acids. DNA of the CDR3: TGTGCCAGCAGTACCCCGGCGGGAGGGGGGTCCTACGAGCAGTACTTC. Protein product: CASSTPAGGGSYEQYF. Full variable domain (outside the CDR3, taken from reference TRBV28 and TRBJ2-7): DVKVTQSSRYLVKRTGEKVFLECVQDMDHENMFWYRQDPGLGLRLIYFSYDVKMKEKGDIPEGYSVSREKKERFSLILESASTNQTSMYLCASSTPAGGGSYEQYFGPGTRLTVT.

V is TRBV19 and J is TRBJ2-3; 9 nucleotides match TRBD1. The V segment lost 4 bases and the J segment 6 bases; nucleotides outside the gene matches: 8. The germline V gene has CDR1 LNHDA and CDR2 SQIVND (reference sequence). The length of the CDR3 is 15 residues. DNA of the CDR3: TGTGCCAGTAGTAGGACCGGGACAGGGTCGGATACGCAGTATTTT. It yields the protein CASSRTGTGSDTQYF.

The V and J genes are TRBV27 and TRBJ2-7, with D perhaps assigned TRBD1 or TRBD2 (6 bases each). This CDR3 spans 15 amino acids. Germline V gene data show CDR1 as MNHEY and CDR2 as SMNVEV (reference sequence). Trimming stripped 2 bases from V and 3 bases from J, with 14 bases between. The DNA for the CDR3 is TGTGCCAGCAGTTTAAGGGGGGAGCCACTCTACGAGCAGTACTTC. This codes for CASSLRGEPLYEQYF.

The V call is TRBV7-3, the J call TRBJ2-1, with 9 bases aligning to TRBD1. CDR3 size: 16 residues. The germline V gene encodes CDR1 SGHTA and CDR2 FQGTGA. The V segment lost 4 bases and the J segment 8 bases; nucleotides outside the gene matches: 12. The CDR3 sequence: CASSSSPRTGEHEQFF. The CDR3 DNA sequence: TGTGCCAGCAGCTCCTCGCCTCGGACAGGGGAGCATGAGCAGTTCTTC.

The V and J genes are TRBV7-9 and TRBJ1-2; D is unresolved. Per the germline V gene, CDR1 is SEHNR and CDR2 is FQNEAQ (reference sequence). The V end lost 5 bases, the J end lost 6 bases, and 16 bases lay between the germline ends. The CDR3 runs to 14 residues. In nucleotides, the CDR3 is TGTGCCAGCAGCCCCGCTAAACGGCTGGATGGCTACACCTTC. Protein: CASSPAKRLDGYTF.

The chain couples TRBV5-1 to TRBJ2-1; D might be TRBD2 (6 bases). Between the trimmed V and J ends, which lost 3 bases and 6 bases, there was a span of 13 bases. The CDR3 is made up of 14 amino acids. Germline assignment: CDR1 SGHRS and CDR2 YFSETQ. In nucleotides, the CDR3 is TGCGCCAGCAGCTGGAGGGCCGGAGTCAATGAGCAGTTCTTC. It translates to CASSWRAGVNEQFF. Full variable domain (remainder filled in from reference TRBV5-1 and TRBJ2-1): KAGVTQTPRYLIKTRGQQVTLSCSPISGHRSVSWYQQTPGQGLQFLFEYFSETQRNKGNFPGRFSGRQFSNSRSEMNVSTLELGDSALYLCASSWRAGVNEQFFGPGTRLTVL.

The rearrangement uses TRBV6-1 and TRBJ1-4; D ambiguous. The V gene lost 1 base and the J gene lost 8 bases, with 17 bases spanning the gap. The germline V gene has CDR1 MNHNS and CDR2 SASEGT. The CDR3 runs 16 residues. In nucleotides, the CDR3 is TGTGCCAGCAGTGAAGTAGGGTCTAACGGAGGGGAAAAACTGTTTTTT. Its protein is CASSEVGSNGGEKLFF.

This clone appeared a single time. V usage is TRBV15 and J usage is TRBJ1-3; no firm D call. The CDR3 has 17 amino acids. V shed 0 bases and J shed 0 bases, with 12 bases lying between them. Per germline, CDR1 LNHNV and CDR2 YYDKDF (reference sequence). The CDR3 DNA reads TGTGCCACCAGCAGAGATCTTCGGCCGAGCTCTGGAAACACCATATATTTT. Amino acids: CATSRDLRPSSGNTIYF.

The chain joins TRBV29-1 to TRBJ2-3, with D tentatively TRBD1 (6 bases). The germline CDR1 and CDR2 sequences are SQVTM and ANQGSEA. The CDR3 is 15 residues long. V was pared by 6 bases and J by 2 bases, with 18 bases between. Here the CDR3 DNA reads TGCAGCGTGGTGGGCGGCAGGGGACCCACAGATACGCAGTATTTT. Translated: CSVVGGRGPTDTQYF.

This chain uses TRBV28 with TRBJ2-2; TRBD1 might be the D (6 bases). CDR3 size: 14 residues. CDR1 MDHEN and CDR2 SYDVKM come from the germline V gene. Trimming took off 6 bases at V and 6 bases at J, with 14 bases between the two ends. The CDR3 DNA reads TGTGCCAGCAGCCGTCGTGGGGGCGCCGGGGAGCTGTTTTTT. Encoded protein: CASSRRGGAGELFF.

This clone was counted once. The rearrangement joins TRBV5-1 to TRBJ2-2; D is ambiguous. The V gene lost 2 bases and the J gene lost 0 bases, with 8 bases spanning the gap. This CDR3 comprises 15 residues. Germline V gene sequence: CDR1 SGHRS, CDR2 YFSETQ. CDR3 sequence: CASSFDPTNTGELFF. The CDR3 DNA follows: TGCGCCAGCAGCTTCGACCCTACGAACACCGGGGAGCTGTTTTTT.

CDR3 amino acids: CASSLSGPEQFF. The CDR3, as DNA: TGTGCCAGCAGCTTATCGGGACCGGAGCAGTTCTTC. V usage is TRBV11-3 and J usage is TRBJ2-1; the D gene could be TRBD1 or TRBD2 (5 bases each). The V end was cut by 2 bases, the J end by 10 bases, with 9 bases between. This CDR3 contains 12 residues. Germline-derived CDR1 and CDR2 are SGHNT and YENEEA.

J is TRBJ2-1 and V is TRBV28, with 13 bases aligning to TRBD2. Germline V gene sequence: CDR1 MDHEN, CDR2 SYDVKM. This CDR3 comprises 15 residues. V was clipped by 5 bases and J by 7 bases; unmatched bases: 5. CDR3 nucleotide sequence: TGTGCCAGCAGTGTGACTAGCGGGAGGCTTAATGAGCAGTTCTTC. This sequence encodes CASSVTSGRLNEQFF.

The V and J genes are TRBV7-3 and TRBJ2-3, with 7 bases identical to TRBD2. CDR1 is SGHTA and CDR2 is FQGTGA in the germline V gene. This CDR3 is 14 amino acids long. With 2 bases clipped from V and 8 bases from J, the junction kept 7 bases outside the gene matches. The CDR3 spells CASSLARDYSTQYF. The CDR3 DNA sequence: TGTGCCAGCAGCTTAGCCCGGGACTACAGTACGCAGTATTTT.

The CDR3 bases are TGTGCCAGCAGAGAGTCCGGGTCTAGCAATCAGCCCCAGCATTTT. It yields the protein CASRESGSSNQPQHF. This chain joins TRBV6-5 and TRBJ1-5; no clear D. V lost 6 bases, J lost 0 bases, and 12 bases lay in between. Per germline, CDR1 MNHEY and CDR2 SVGAGI. The CDR3 loop spans 15 amino acids.

The CDR3 here is CASSPPGRFQPQHF. The CDR3 region has the DNA TGTGCCAGCTCACCCCCGGGCCGCTTTCAGCCCCAGCATTTT. V gene TRBV18 combines with J gene TRBJ1-5; D is unresolved. Trimming cost V 3 bases and J 6 bases, with 12 bases left between them. The CDR3 extends over 14 amino acids. Germline-derived CDR1 and CDR2 are KGHSH and LQKENI.

The rearrangement uses TRBV6-1 and TRBJ1-5; possibly TRBD1 for D (5 bases). CDR1 is MNHNS and CDR2 is SASEGT in the germline V gene. The ends were cut back, 0 bases at V and 4 bases at J, with 10 bases in the middle. This CDR3 region has 15 residues. The CDR3 DNA is TGTGCCAGCAGTGAAGCGGCCAGGACAAATCAGCCCCAGCATTTT. It encodes CASSEAARTNQPQHF.

The J gene is TRBJ1-2, the V gene TRBV28; TRBD1 might be the D (6 bases). The CDR3 extends over 15 amino acids. The germline gives CDR1 MDHEN, CDR2 SYDVKM. Deletions cut 10 bases from V and 3 bases from J, with 21 bases between. The CDR3 loop reads CATRRGGPADYGYTF. CDR3 DNA: TGTGCCACGAGGAGGGGGGGCCCCGCTGACTATGGCTACACCTTC.

J is TRBJ2-5 and V is TRBV6-6, with TRBD2 matching 7 bases. Trimming cost V 4 bases and J 5 bases; bases outside gene matches: 7. There are 14 residues in the CDR3. From germline, CDR1 is MNHNY and CDR2 SVGAGI (reference sequence). The CDR3 region has the DNA TGTGCCAGCAGTTCGGGGGGAGGCCTGGAGACCCAGTACTTC. Its translation is CASSSGGGLETQYF.

The gene calls are TRBV2 and TRBJ1-5; 7 bases fit TRBD1. This CDR3 spans 13 amino acids. Germline V gene lookup returns CDR1 SNHLY and CDR2 FYNNEI. The V gene end was trimmed by 4 bases and the J gene end by 7 bases; junction bases not matched to a gene: 4. The CDR3 here is CASSGTGWQPQHF. For the CDR3, the DNA is TGTGCCAGCAGTGGGACAGGCTGGCAGCCCCAGCATTTT.

CDR3 coding DNA: TGTGCCAGATTACAGTGTAATGAAAAACTGTTTTTT. Translated: CARLQCNEKLFF. The chain is built from TRBV21-1 and TRBJ1-4; the table's TRBD1 call for D was not verified on the DNA. TRBV21-1 is a recognized pseudogene. The CDR3 consists of 12 residues.

A note on this clone: Additional DNA sequences in this sample encode the identical CDR3. The CDR3 sequence is CASSLTGGEKLFF. DNA of the CDR3: TGTGCCAGCAGCTTAACAGGTGGAGAAAAACTGTTTTTT. This sequence joins TRBV7-3 and TRBJ1-4; D not certain. V lost 0 bases to trimming and J lost 8 bases, with 7 bases between them. The CDR3 runs to 13 residues. Looked up from germline, CDR1 is SGHTA and CDR2 is FQGTGA.

The chain links TRBV5-6 to TRBJ2-7; maybe TRBD2 (5 bases). Germline lookup yields CDR1 SGHDT and CDR2 YYEEEE. The V end was cut by 4 bases, the J end by 5 bases, with 16 bases between. This CDR3 has 14 amino acids. Here the CDR3 DNA reads TGTGCCAGCAGCCGAAATACTAGGTTCCACGAGCAGTACTTC. Its translation: CASSRNTRFHEQYF.

The rearrangement joins TRBV12-1 to TRBJ1-2. TRBV12-1 constitutes a pseudogene. The CDR3 has 12 residues. CDR3 nucleotides: TGTGCCAGCAGCCCACGCGGGTATGGCTACACCTTC. This translates into CASSPRGYGYTF.

V is TRBV7-9 and J is TRBJ2-5; D perhaps matches TRBD1 (6 bases). The V end lost 5 bases, the J end lost 4 bases, and 14 bases lay between the germline ends. Germline V CDR1 and CDR2: SEHNR, FQNEAQ (reference sequence). The CDR3 spans 14 residues. The CDR3 is CASSTWGLGETQYF. The CDR3 nucleotides are TGTGCCAGCAGCACCTGGGGGCTGGGAGAGACCCAGTACTTC.